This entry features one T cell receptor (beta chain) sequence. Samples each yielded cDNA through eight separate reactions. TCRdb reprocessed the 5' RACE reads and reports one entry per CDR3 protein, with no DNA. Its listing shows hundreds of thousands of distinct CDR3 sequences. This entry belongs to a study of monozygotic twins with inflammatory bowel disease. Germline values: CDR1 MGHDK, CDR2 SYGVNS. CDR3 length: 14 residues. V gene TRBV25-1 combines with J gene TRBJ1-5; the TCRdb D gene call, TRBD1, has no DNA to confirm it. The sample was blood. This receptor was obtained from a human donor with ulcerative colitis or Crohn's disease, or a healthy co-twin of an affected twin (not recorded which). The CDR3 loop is CASSASSGNQPQHF.